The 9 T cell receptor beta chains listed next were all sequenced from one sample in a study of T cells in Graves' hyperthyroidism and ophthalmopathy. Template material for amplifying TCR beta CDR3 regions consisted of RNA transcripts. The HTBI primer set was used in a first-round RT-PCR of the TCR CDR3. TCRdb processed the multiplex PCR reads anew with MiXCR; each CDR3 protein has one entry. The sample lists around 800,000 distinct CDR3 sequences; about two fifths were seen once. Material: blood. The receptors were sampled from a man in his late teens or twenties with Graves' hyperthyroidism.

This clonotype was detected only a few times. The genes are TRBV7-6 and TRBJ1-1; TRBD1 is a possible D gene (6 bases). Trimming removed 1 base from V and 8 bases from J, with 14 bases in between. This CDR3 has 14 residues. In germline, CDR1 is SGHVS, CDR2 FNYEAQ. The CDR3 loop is CASSLGGGIEEAFF. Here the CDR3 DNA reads TGTGCCAGCAGCTTAGGAGGGGGAATAGAGGAAGCTTTCTTT. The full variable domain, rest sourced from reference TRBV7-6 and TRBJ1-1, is GAGVSQSPRYKVTKRGQDVALRCDPISGHVSLYWYRQALGQGPEFLTYFNYEAQQDKSGLPNDRFSAERPEGSISTLTIQRTEQRDSAMYRCASSLGGGIEEAFFGQGTRLTVV.

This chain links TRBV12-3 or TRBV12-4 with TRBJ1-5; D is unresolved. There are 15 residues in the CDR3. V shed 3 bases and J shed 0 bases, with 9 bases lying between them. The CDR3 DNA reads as TGTGCCAGCAGTTTTGGAGGGTATAGCAATCAGCCCCAGCATTTT. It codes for CASSFGGYSNQPQHF.

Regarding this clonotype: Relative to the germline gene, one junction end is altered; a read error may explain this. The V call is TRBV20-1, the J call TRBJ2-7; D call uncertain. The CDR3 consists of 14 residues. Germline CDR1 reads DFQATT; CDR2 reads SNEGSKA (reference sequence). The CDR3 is CSASMRLFNYVQYF. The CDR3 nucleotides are TGCAGTGCTAGTATGAGACTTTTCAACTACGTGCAGTACTTC.

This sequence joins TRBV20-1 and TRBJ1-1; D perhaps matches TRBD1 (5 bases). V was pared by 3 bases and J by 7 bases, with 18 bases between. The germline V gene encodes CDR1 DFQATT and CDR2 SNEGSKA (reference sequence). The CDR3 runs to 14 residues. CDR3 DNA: TGCAGTGCTAGTCCTTGGGGCGGGCGGGGTGAAGCTTTCTTT. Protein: CSASPWGGRGEAFF.

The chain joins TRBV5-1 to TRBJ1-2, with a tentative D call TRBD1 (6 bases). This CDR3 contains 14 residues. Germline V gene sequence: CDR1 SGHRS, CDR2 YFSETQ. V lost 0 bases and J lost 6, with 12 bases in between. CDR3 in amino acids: CASSLEPGDHGYTF. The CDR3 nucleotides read TGCGCCAGCAGCTTGGAGCCAGGGGACCATGGCTACACCTTC.

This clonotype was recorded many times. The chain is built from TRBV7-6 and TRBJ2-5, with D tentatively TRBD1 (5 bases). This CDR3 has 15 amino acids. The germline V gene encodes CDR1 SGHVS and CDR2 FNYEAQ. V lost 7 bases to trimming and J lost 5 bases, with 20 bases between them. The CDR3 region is CASNHSGFRKETQYF. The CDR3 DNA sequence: TGTGCCAGCAACCATTCAGGGTTCCGGAAGGAGACCCAGTACTTC.

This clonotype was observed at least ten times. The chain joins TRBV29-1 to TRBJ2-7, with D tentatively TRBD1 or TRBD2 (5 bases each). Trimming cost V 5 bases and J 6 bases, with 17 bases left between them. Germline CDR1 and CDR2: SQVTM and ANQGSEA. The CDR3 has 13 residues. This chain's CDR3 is CSVRGTQTPEQYF. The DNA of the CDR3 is TGCAGCGTTCGTGGGACCCAGACTCCCGAGCAGTACTTC.

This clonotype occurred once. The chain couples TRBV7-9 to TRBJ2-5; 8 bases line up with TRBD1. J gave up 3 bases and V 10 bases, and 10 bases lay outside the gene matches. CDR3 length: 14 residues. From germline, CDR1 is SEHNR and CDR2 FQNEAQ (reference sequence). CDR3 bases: TGTGCCATACATTTGACAGGGGCCAAAGAGACCCAGTACTTC. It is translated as CAIHLTGAKETQYF.

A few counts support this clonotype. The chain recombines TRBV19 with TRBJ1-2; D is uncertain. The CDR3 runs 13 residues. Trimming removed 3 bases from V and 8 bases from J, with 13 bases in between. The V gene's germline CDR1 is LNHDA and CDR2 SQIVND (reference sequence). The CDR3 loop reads CASSMNRGNGYTF. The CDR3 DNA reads TGTGCCAGTAGTATGAATCGAGGGAACGGCTACACCTTC.